These 31 T cell receptor beta chains share one sample of origin, sequenced in a study of T cells in Graves' hyperthyroidism and ophthalmopathy. The TCR beta CDR3 regions underwent amplification using RNA transcripts as the source. Using the HTBI primer set, a first-round RT-PCR was run on the TCR CDR3. MiXCR was run by TCRdb on the multiplex PCR reads, yielding one entry per CDR3 protein. The sample carries 490,000 or so distinct CDR3 sequences, about 20% recorded once. Input material: blood. The receptor set was obtained from a man aged 35-49 years with Graves' ophthalmopathy.

V and J are TRBV7-9 and TRBJ1-3; a possible D gene is TRBD1 (5 bases). V was clipped by 3 bases and J by 0 bases, with 9 bases between them. This CDR3 contains 15 residues. The germline V gene encodes CDR1 SEHNR and CDR2 FQNEAQ (reference sequence). The CDR3 here is CASSFGQLSGNTIYF. CDR3 coding DNA: TGTGCCAGCAGCTTCGGACAACTCTCTGGAAACACCATATATTTT.

This sequence joins TRBV5-1 and TRBJ2-4, with D unclear. This CDR3 has 12 residues. V lost 4 bases and J lost 5, with 7 bases in between. Germline CDR1 is SGHRS and CDR2 is YFSETQ. DNA for the CDR3: TGCGCCAGCAGCCTCGACCAAAACATTCAGTACTTC. It codes for CASSLDQNIQYF.

The J gene is TRBJ1-1, the V gene TRBV5-1; no clear D. Germline V lookup: CDR1 SGHRS, CDR2 YFSETQ. Trimming stripped 0 bases from V and 4 bases from J, with 7 bases between. CDR3 size: 13 residues. This CDR3 is CASSLEVTTEAFF. CDR3 nucleotides: TGCGCCAGCAGCTTGGAGGTCACCACTGAAGCTTTCTTT.

With regard to this clonotype: The junction differs from germline at one of its ends, possibly a read error. V is TRBV27 and J is TRBJ1-4, with D hard to call. Per the germline V gene, CDR1 is MNHEY and CDR2 is SMNVEV (reference sequence). The CDR3 totals 18 residues. For the CDR3, the DNA is TGTGCCAGCAGTCGTTGGGTTCCGGATGCAACTACTAATGGAAAACTGTTTTTT. Translation: CASSRWVPDATTNGKLFF.

This clonotype was counted many times. V and J are TRBV2 and TRBJ2-7; D possibly corresponds to TRBD2 (5 bases). Trimming took off 5 bases at V and 3 bases at J, with 14 bases between the two ends. The length of the CDR3 is 14 residues. CDR1 is SNHLY and CDR2 is FYNNEI in the germline V gene. The CDR3 sequence: CASSQLEGVYEQYF. The DNA of the CDR3 is TGTGCCAGCAGTCAACTAGAGGGAGTCTACGAGCAGTACTTC.

The V gene is TRBV29-1, the J gene TRBJ2-5, with D perhaps TRBD1 (6 bases). Per germline, CDR1 SQVTM and CDR2 ANQGSEA. V gave up 3 bases and J gave up 1 base, with 9 bases separating them. The CDR3 runs to 13 residues. CDR3 sequence: CSVDGQSQETQYF. CDR3 nucleotide sequence: TGCAGCGTTGATGGACAGTCCCAAGAGACCCAGTACTTC.

This clonotype has more than one count but fewer than ten. The CDR3 here is CASADSSGANVLTF. CDR3 DNA sequence: TGCGCCAGCGCCGACAGCTCTGGGGCCAACGTCCTGACTTTC. The chain recombines TRBV5-1 with TRBJ2-6, with D maybe TRBD1 (5 bases). The CDR3 covers 14 residues. Germline CDR1 and CDR2: SGHRS and YFSETQ. V was cut by 7 bases and J by 0 bases, with 8 bases left in between.

In its sample, this clonotype was seen a few times. The chain has TRBV19 and TRBJ2-1; 8 bases match TRBD1. CDR1 is LNHDA and CDR2 is SQIVND in the germline V gene (reference sequence). This CDR3 has 12 residues. The J segment lost 6 bases and the V segment lost 7 bases, leaving 2 bases of the junction unmatched. The CDR3 is CASMTGANEQFF. CDR3 sequence (DNA): TGTGCCAGTATGACAGGGGCCAATGAGCAGTTCTTC. The whole variable domain, remainder taken from reference TRBV19 and TRBJ2-1, is DGGITQSPKYLFRKEGQNVTLSCEQNLNHDAMYWYRQDPGQGLRLIYYSQIVNDFQKGDIAEGYSVSREKKESFPLTVTSAQKNPTAFYLCASMTGANEQFFGPGTRLTVL.

The chain links TRBV28 to TRBJ1-1; D is uncertain. The germline V gene has CDR1 MDHEN and CDR2 SYDVKM. The CDR3 sequence is 15 residues long. Trimming left V 6 bases short and J 5 bases short, with 19 bases between. In DNA form, the CDR3 reads TGTGCCAGCAGACTCGGGATGCAGTTGAGTACTGAAGCTTTCTTT. Translation gives CASRLGMQLSTEAFF. The full variable domain, its missing parts supplied by reference TRBV28 and TRBJ1-1, is DVKVTQSSRYLVKRTGEKVFLECVQDMDHENMFWYRQDPGLGLRLIYFSYDVKMKEKGDIPEGYSVSREKKERFSLILESASTNQTSMYLCASRLGMQLSTEAFFGQGTRLTVV.

This clonotype was seen more than once but under ten times. This rearrangement joins TRBV5-1 to TRBJ2-2; a possible D gene is TRBD2 (5 bases). The germline V gene has CDR1 SGHRS and CDR2 YFSETQ. V was pared by 0 bases and J by 0 bases, with 15 bases between. This CDR3 is 18 amino acids long. The DNA for the CDR3 is TGCGCCAGCAGCTTGGCCCGGGGAAAACTAGCGAACACCGGGGAGCTGTTTTTT. It encodes CASSLARGKLANTGELFF.

This clonotype was seen at least ten times. The V call is TRBV7-9, the J call TRBJ2-7; 8 bases map to TRBD1. Germline CDR1 is SEHNR and CDR2 is FQNEAQ (reference sequence). This CDR3 contains 14 residues. With V trimmed by 5 bases and J by 5 bases, 8 bases remained unmatched. CDR3: CASSGGQAAHEQYF. In nucleotides, the CDR3 is TGTGCCAGCAGCGGGGGACAGGCGGCCCACGAGCAGTACTTC.

The chain couples TRBV30 to TRBJ2-2; a weak D match, TRBD2 (5 bases). Germline assignment: CDR1 GTSNPN and CDR2 SVGIG (reference sequence). With 1 base removed from V and 0 bases from J, the gap between germline ends came to 12 bases. The CDR3 is made up of 16 amino acids. For the CDR3, the DNA is TGTGCCTGGAGTGGGGGAGCAGGTTCGAACACCGGGGAGCTGTTTTTT. This translates into CAWSGGAGSNTGELFF.

This clonotype has a count of ten or more. The chain combines TRBV2 with TRBJ2-3; D remains unclear. V lost 3 bases and J lost 2, with 3 bases in between. The CDR3 covers 12 residues. CDR1 is SNHLY and CDR2 is FYNNEI in the germline V gene. The CDR3 reads CASSENTDTQYF. DNA for the CDR3: TGTGCCAGCAGTGAGAACACAGATACGCAGTATTTT.

The table lists this clonotype with many counts. V gene TRBV28 combines with J gene TRBJ2-7, with 7 positions matching TRBD1. V was clipped by 6 bases and J by 0 bases; unmatched bases: 2. The germline CDR1 and CDR2 sequences are MDHEN and SYDVKM. The CDR3 has 13 amino acids. Here the CDR3 reads CASSSGGSYEQYF. CDR3 bases: TGTGCCAGCAGCTCAGGGGGCTCCTACGAGCAGTACTTC.

This clonotype was seen at least ten times. The chain combines TRBV7-2 with TRBJ2-3; possible D gene TRBD1, 5 bases. Germline-derived CDR1 and CDR2 are SGHTA and FQGNSA. V dropped 3 bases and J dropped 0 bases, with 10 bases sitting between them. The CDR3 is 15 residues long. CDR3 amino acids: CASSFDRGSTDTQYF. In nucleotides, the CDR3 is TGTGCCAGCAGCTTTGATAGGGGAAGCACAGATACGCAGTATTTT.

This clonotype was detected a few times. The gene calls are TRBV6-1 and TRBJ2-2; the D gene is possibly TRBD2 (5 bases). Trimming took off 8 bases at V and 0 bases at J, with 10 bases between the two ends. There are 14 residues in the CDR3. Germline V CDR1 and CDR2: MNHNS, SASEGT. The CDR3 region has the DNA TGTGCCAGCGATCCGCGGGCGAACACCGGGGAGCTGTTTTTT. Translation gives CASDPRANTGELFF.

This clonotype was seen more than once but under ten times. V is TRBV5-1 and J is TRBJ1-4; D possibly corresponds to TRBD1 (5 bases). CDR3 length equals 16 residues. Germline CDR1 reads SGHRS; CDR2 reads YFSETQ. Trimming removed 3 bases at V and 2 bases at J, with 14 bases between. This CDR3 reads CASSSGGGATNEKLFF. The CDR3 coding sequence is TGCGCCAGCAGCTCCGGAGGCGGGGCTACTAATGAAAAACTGTTTTTT.

Regarding this clonotype: This may come from a read error, since a much larger clone is one base off. The chain uses TRBV6-1 and TRBJ2-7; TRBD2 matches 7 bases. V was clipped by 6 bases and J by 6 bases; unmatched bases: 14. This CDR3 region has 15 residues. The germline V gene encodes CDR1 MNHNS and CDR2 SASEGT. The CDR3 is CASSSEGLLDCEQYF. CDR3 nucleotide sequence: TGTGCCAGCAGCTCAGAGGGACTATTGGACTGCGAGCAGTACTTC.

This chain connects TRBV6-1 to TRBJ2-7; 9 bases are shared with TRBD1. CDR1 is MNHNS, CDR2 SASEGT, per germline. J was trimmed by 9 bases and V by 6 bases; bases with no gene match: 12. The CDR3 consists of 14 residues. The CDR3 coding sequence is TGTGCCAGCAGCTCCGGGACAGGGTTAGACGTGCAGTACTTC. It encodes CASSSGTGLDVQYF.

This clonotype has just a few counts. The rearrangement links TRBV19 to TRBJ1-2; D is perhaps TRBD1 (5 bases). V lost 9 bases to trimming and J lost 0 bases, with 8 bases between them. CDR1 is LNHDA, CDR2 SQIVND, per germline (reference sequence). The CDR3 totals 12 residues. In DNA, the CDR3 is TGTGCCAGCCAAGGGGCTAACTATGGCTACACCTTC. Translation gives CASQGANYGYTF.

The chain carries TRBV6-1 and TRBJ2-5; a possible D gene is TRBD1 (6 bases). CDR1 is MNHNS, CDR2 SASEGT, per germline. Trimming shortened V by 3 bases and J by 0 bases, and 11 bases separated the two germline ends. The CDR3 runs to 15 residues. CDR3 sequence reads: CASSDWDMNQETQYF. The CDR3 DNA reads TGTGCCAGCAGTGACTGGGACATGAACCAAGAGACCCAGTACTTC.

The chain uses TRBV4-1 and TRBJ2-7, with TRBD2 matching 11 bases. With V trimmed by 4 bases and J by 6 bases, 11 bases remained unmatched. The CDR3 loop spans 16 amino acids. The V gene's germline CDR1 is MGHRA and CDR2 YSYEKL. The CDR3 reads CASSPEYSGRDLEQYF. The DNA of the CDR3 is TGCGCCAGCAGCCCAGAATATAGCGGGAGGGACCTCGAGCAGTACTTC.

This clonotype was recorded many times. The V gene is TRBV30, the J gene TRBJ1-6; D may be TRBD1 (6 bases). V lost 6 bases and J lost 7, with 13 bases in between. Germline CDR1 is GTSNPN and CDR2 is SVGIG (reference sequence). The CDR3 consists of 13 residues. The CDR3 here is CACRGTVNSPLHF. CDR3 nucleotides: TGTGCCTGTAGGGGGACGGTCAATTCACCCCTCCACTTT.

About this clonotype: Given a much more abundant clone one base away, this may be a read error. The chain employs TRBV6-5 and TRBJ1-5; no clear D gene. This CDR3 has 14 amino acids. From germline, CDR1 is MNHEY and CDR2 SVGAGI. Trimming removed 1 base at V and 7 bases at J, with 11 bases between. The CDR3 is CASSYCGGLQPQHF. The DNA of the CDR3 is TGTGCCAGCAGTTACTGTGGCGGCTTACAGCCCCAGCATTTT.

Details on this clonotype: This sequence may be a read error, since a much larger clone differs from it by one base. The J gene is TRBJ2-3, the V gene TRBV6-1, with D unresolved. The V gene lost 7 bases and the J gene lost 3 bases, with 5 bases spanning the gap. CDR1 is MNHNS and CDR2 is SASEGT in the germline V gene. The CDR3 sequence is 11 residues long. The CDR3 DNA is TGTGCCAGCAAGAGGACAGATACGCAGTATTTT. Translating it yields CASKRTDTQYF.

The rearrangement links TRBV6-2 or TRBV6-3 to TRBJ2-7; 11 positions agree with TRBD2. This CDR3 is built from 14 residues. Losses at the gene ends were 5 bases for V and 6 bases for J; bases not matched to a gene: 6. The V gene's germline CDR1 is MNHEY and CDR2 SVGEGT. Written as DNA, the CDR3 is TGTGCCAGCAGTCGACTAGCGGGGTCATTCGAGCAGTACTTC. It is translated as CASSRLAGSFEQYF.

This clonotype showed up just a few times. The chain uses TRBV29-1 and TRBJ2-1; possibly TRBD2 for D (6 bases). CDR1 and CDR2 (germline): SQVTM, ANQGSEA. The V end lost 0 bases, the J end lost 9 bases, and 15 bases lay between the germline ends. CDR3 length: 14 amino acids. This CDR3 reads CSVEEGTGLGEQFF. The CDR3 DNA reads TGCAGCGTTGAAGAGGGGACTGGGTTGGGTGAGCAGTTCTTC.

This clonotype was observed many times. This chain connects TRBV2 to TRBJ2-7; 7 nucleotides align to TRBD2. CDR1 SNHLY and CDR2 FYNNEI come from the germline V gene. This CDR3 has 14 amino acids. The ends lost 3 bases at V and 3 bases at J; junction bases unmatched: 5. The CDR3 sequence: CASSEREGSYEQYF. The CDR3 nucleotides read TGTGCCAGCAGTGAGAGGGAGGGTAGCTACGAGCAGTACTTC.

The chain has TRBV6-1 and TRBJ2-1; TRBD1 matches 11 bases. V dropped 6 bases and J dropped 7; count of bases not matched to a gene: 8. Germline lookup yields CDR1 MNHNS and CDR2 SASEGT. The CDR3 consists of 15 residues. CDR3 in DNA: TGTGCCAGCAGCCCGGACAGGGGGCTATTGAATGAGCAGTTCTTC. Translated: CASSPDRGLLNEQFF.

This rearrangement joins TRBV5-1 to TRBJ1-5; D call uncertain. V lost 1 base and J lost 0, with 8 bases in between. The CDR3 runs 15 residues. Germline CDR1 reads SGHRS; CDR2 reads YFSETQ. The CDR3 protein is CASSLTGYSNQPQHF. CDR3 nucleotide sequence: TGCGCCAGCAGCTTGACCGGTTATAGCAATCAGCCCCAGCATTTT. The full variable domain, completed using reference TRBV5-1 and TRBJ1-5, is KAGVTQTPRYLIKTRGQQVTLSCSPISGHRSVSWYQQTPGQGLQFLFEYFSETQRNKGNFPGRFSGRQFSNSRSEMNVSTLELGDSALYLCASSLTGYSNQPQHFGDGTRLSIL.

At least ten counts were recorded for this clonotype. The rearrangement uses TRBV2 and TRBJ2-5; D perhaps matches TRBD2 (7 bases). Germline V gene lookup returns CDR1 SNHLY and CDR2 FYNNEI. The V gene lost 8 bases and the J gene lost 4 bases, with 20 bases spanning the gap. CDR3 length: 15 residues. The CDR3 DNA follows: TGTGCCAGCCGAGTGAGGGGCGGGGGCCCAGAGACCCAGTACTTC. Translating it yields CASRVRGGGPETQYF. The whole variable domain, filled in from reference TRBV2 and TRBJ2-5, reads EPEVTQTPSHQVTQMGQEVILRCVPISNHLYFYWYRQILGQKVEFLVSFYNNEISEKSEIFDDQFSVERPDGSNFTLKIRSTKLEDSAMYFCASRVRGGGPETQYFGPGTRLLVL.